This TCR beta chain was recorded in a study of blood T cell repertoires in COVID-19. Study-wide background: Samples representing acute and convalescent COVID-19 were sourced from the United States, Italy and Spain.

In germline, CDR1 is SGHNT, CDR2 YYREEE (reference sequence). V was pared by 2 bases and J by 0 bases, with 6 bases between. The CDR3 is 13 amino acids. Authors' analysis steps: Researchers report that nucleated cell counts were estimated from reference gene primer amplification. The assay was immunoSEQ multiplex PCR, and TCRdb's table has in-frame clones only and misses some. V and J calls and clone size are given by that table; D and trimming were obtained from the DNA. The sample shows about 13,000 clones, 87% of them seen only once. The sample consisted of peripheral blood. The rearrangement joins TRBV5-4 to TRBJ2-7; the D is unclear. The receptor comes from a human donor in a cohort sampled during active COVID-19. The CDR3 loop is CASSFGSSYEQYF. The CDR3 DNA reads TGTGCCAGCAGCTTCGGTAGCTCCTACGAGCAGTACTTC. Combining the CDR3 with reference TRBV5-4 and TRBJ2-7 gives the whole variable domain ETGVTQSPTHLIKTRGQQVTLRCSSQSGHNTVSWYQQALGQGPQFIFQYYREEENGRGNFPPRFSGLQFPNYSSELNVNALELDDSALYLCASSFGSSYEQYFGPGTRLTVT.